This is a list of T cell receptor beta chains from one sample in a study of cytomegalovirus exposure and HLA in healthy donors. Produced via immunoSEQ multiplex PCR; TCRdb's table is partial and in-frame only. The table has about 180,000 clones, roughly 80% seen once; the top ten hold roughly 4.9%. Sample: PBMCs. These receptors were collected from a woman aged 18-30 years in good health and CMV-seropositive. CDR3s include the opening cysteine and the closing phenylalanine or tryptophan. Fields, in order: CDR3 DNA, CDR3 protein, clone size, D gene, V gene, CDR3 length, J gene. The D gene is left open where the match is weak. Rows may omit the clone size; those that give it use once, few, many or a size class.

TGTGCCAGCAGCTTAGGGGGCGGTGAAGCTTTCTTT | CASSLGGGEAFF | - | - | TRBV7-3 | 12 | TRBJ1-1
TGCGCCAGCAGGGATAGCGGGGGAGGTACCGGGGAGCTGTTTTTT | CASRDSGGGTGELFF | once | TRBD2 | TRBV10-2 | 15 | TRBJ2-2
TGTGCCAGCAGTTCCTCAGGGGGCCCCTATGGCTACACCTTC | CASSSSGGPYGYTF | - | TRBD1 | TRBV5-4 | 14 | TRBJ1-2
TGTGCCAGCAGCTTATCCGGAGGATCACCCCTCCACTTT | CASSLSGGSPLHF | - | - | TRBV7-6 | 13 | TRBJ1-6
TGTGCCAGCAGTTTAGGCGGGCCAAGGGATGAAAAACTGTTTTTT | CASSLGGPRDEKLFF | - | - | TRBV27 | 15 | TRBJ1-4
TGTGCCAGCAGCTTCCGGGGTGGATCACCCCTCCACTTT | CASSFRGGSPLHF | - | - | TRBV7-8 | 13 | TRBJ1-6
TGTGCCAGCAGCTTTAGTACCGGGACAGGGCTCGAGCAGTACTTC | CASSFSTGTGLEQYF | - | TRBD1 | TRBV7-9 | 15 | TRBJ2-7
TGTGCCAGCAGTGACACCCGGGGGTGGACCGGGGAGCTGTTTTTT | CASSDTRGWTGELFF | - | - | TRBV6-1 | 15 | TRBJ2-2
TGCGCCAGCAGCCAAGATGAAGCGGGACCTTATAGCAATCAGCCCCAGCATTTT | CASSQDEAGPYSNQPQHF | - | - | TRBV4-1 | 18 | TRBJ1-5
TGCGCCAGCAGCCAAGTGTTTCGGGGGGGCGGCGGGGAGCTGTTTTTT | CASSQVFRGGGGELFF | - | TRBD2 | TRBV4-1 | 16 | TRBJ2-2
TGTGCCAGCCAAACAGGGACCACTGAAGCTTTCTTT | CASQTGTTEAFF | - | - | TRBV28 | 12 | TRBJ1-1
TGCGCCAGCAGCTCCTTAGCGGGAGGCACAGATACGCAGTATTTT | CASSSLAGGTDTQYF | - | TRBD2 | TRBV5-1 | 15 | TRBJ2-3
TGTGCCAGCAGCTTTGGGGGACTAGCGGGCGAGCAGTACTTC | CASSFGGLAGEQYF | - | TRBD2 | TRBV7-9 | 14 | TRBJ2-7
TGTGCCACCAGCAGAGACCGCGGGACTCCCTATAATGAAAAACTGTTTTTT | CATSRDRGTPYNEKLFF | - | - | TRBV15 | 17 | TRBJ1-4
TGTGCCAGCTCACCACCGAGACAGTCAACTAATGAAAAACTGTTTTTT | CASSPPRQSTNEKLFF | - | - | TRBV18 | 16 | TRBJ1-4
TGTGCCAGCAGTTTGGGCCCCGGCACTGAAGCTTTCTTT | CASSLGPGTEAFF | - | - | TRBV27 | 13 | TRBJ1-1
TGTGCCAGCAGCTTTCTCCCCCAAAAAGGGGGGGAGGGAGATACGCAGTATTTT | CASSFLPQKGGEGDTQYF | - | - | TRBV7-7 | 18 | TRBJ2-3
TGTGCCATCAATTGGACAGGGGCGGGTGAAAAACTGTTTTTT | CAINWTGAGEKLFF | - | TRBD1 | TRBV10-3 | 14 | TRBJ1-4
TGTGCCAGCACCCAGACAGGGGAGGCTAACTATGGCTACACCTTC | CASTQTGEANYGYTF | - | TRBD1 | TRBV6-1 | 15 | TRBJ1-2
TGTGCCAGCAGTTGGGGGACAGGGCTATCAAATGAAAAACTGTTTTTT | CASSWGTGLSNEKLFF | few | TRBD1 | TRBV28 | 16 | TRBJ1-4
TGCAGCGTTGGGCAGGGTGCAACTAATGAAAAACTGTTTTTT | CSVGQGATNEKLFF | - | - | TRBV29-1 | 14 | TRBJ1-4
TGCGCCAGCAGCTTGGCAGCGGGACTAGCCGGGAATGAGCAGTTCTTC | CASSLAAGLAGNEQFF | - | TRBD2 | TRBV5-1 | 16 | TRBJ2-1
TGTGCCAGCGCGCGTTCGGGTTCTGGAAACACCATATATTTT | CASARSGSGNTIYF | - | - | TRBV6-5 | 14 | TRBJ1-3
TGCGCCAGCAGCCCCATCTTCTCCCCATCTCTACTAACAGCGGGGGAGGTCGAGCAGTACTTC | CASSPIFSPSLLTAGEVEQYF | - | TRBD2 | TRBV5-1 | 21 | TRBJ2-7
TGTGCCAGTAGTATAGGCGTCCCCGTTCAACCGGGGAAGGAGCAGTACTTC | CASSIGVPVQPGKEQYF | - | - | TRBV19 | 17 | TRBJ2-7
TGTGCCAGCAGCGAATCGCAGGGTTCTAATTCACCCCTCCACTTT | CASSESQGSNSPLHF | - | - | TRBV9 | 15 | TRBJ1-6
TGTGCCAGCAGCTCACTAGCGGGGAGCACAGATACGCAGTATTTT | CASSSLAGSTDTQYF | - | TRBD2 | TRBV7-9 | 15 | TRBJ2-3
TGCGCCAGCAGCTTGGCGCCGATGACTAGCACAGGCTACGAGCAGTACTTC | CASSLAPMTSTGYEQYF | - | TRBD2 | TRBV5-1 | 17 | TRBJ2-7
TGTGCCTGGAGTGCCGGACAGGGGGACCTAGCCAAAAACATTCAGTACTTC | CAWSAGQGDLAKNIQYF | - | TRBD1 | TRBV30 | 17 | TRBJ2-4
TGTGCCAGCAGTTTCCATGACAGTAATGAAAAACTGTTTTTT | CASSFHDSNEKLFF | - | - | TRBV6-6 | 14 | TRBJ1-4
TGTGCCAGCAGTCTGCGAACAGGGATATTGGGCACCGGGGAGCTGTTTTTT | CASSLRTGILGTGELFF | once | - | TRBV28 | 17 | TRBJ2-2
TGTGCCAGCAGTTTAGATAACAGGGGGCGTGTCTATGGCTACACCTTC | CASSLDNRGRVYGYTF | - | TRBD1 | TRBV28 | 16 | TRBJ1-2
TGTGCCAGCAGCTTACGGCTAGCGGGGGGGTTTAATGAGCAGTTCTTC | CASSLRLAGGFNEQFF | - | TRBD2 | TRBV11-2 | 16 | TRBJ2-1
TGTGCCAGCAGTTTATCGAGTAGGAGAGGCCAGCCCCAGCATTTT | CASSLSSRRGQPQHF | few | - | TRBV27 | 15 | TRBJ1-5
TGTGCCAGCAGTGAGGATAAACAGGGGGCGGTGTATGAAAAACTGTTTTTT | CASSEDKQGAVYEKLFF | - | TRBD1 | TRBV2 | 17 | TRBJ1-4
TGTGCCAGCAGCTTGTTCAGGAAAGAGACCCAGTACTTC | CASSLFRKETQYF | - | - | TRBV5-8 | 13 | TRBJ2-5
TGCGCCAGCAGGCAAACAGGACTAGCGGGGCGTCCCTACGAGCAGTACTTC | CASRQTGLAGRPYEQYF | - | TRBD2 | TRBV5-1 | 17 | TRBJ2-7
TGTGCCTGGGCGCCGGGTACTGGGGCCAACGTCCTGACTTTC | CAWAPGTGANVLTF | - | - | TRBV30 | 14 | TRBJ2-6
TGCGCCAGCAGCTCCAAGACAGGTGGGGATACGCAGTATTTT | CASSSKTGGDTQYF | - | - | TRBV5-1 | 14 | TRBJ2-3
TGTGCCAGCAGCCCAACGGGACAGAGCGATCAGCCCCAGCATTTT | CASSPTGQSDQPQHF | - | TRBD1 | TRBV7-9 | 15 | TRBJ1-5
TGCGCCAGCAGCTTGGTCACTATGGTGCGGGGGGTGGATACGCAGTATTTT | CASSLVTMVRGVDTQYF | - | TRBD2 | TRBV5-1 | 17 | TRBJ2-3
TGTGCCAGCTCACAATCGGAGGTAGTTAATACAGATACGCAGTATTTT | CASSQSEVVNTDTQYF | - | - | TRBV18 | 16 | TRBJ2-3
TGTGCCAGCAGTAAGGGGTTTTCTTTCGGTATCCCCACCGTTTCGGACCCCTCCCCGTACTTC | CASSKGFSFGIPTVSDPSPYF | - | - | TRBV28 | 21 | TRBJ2-7